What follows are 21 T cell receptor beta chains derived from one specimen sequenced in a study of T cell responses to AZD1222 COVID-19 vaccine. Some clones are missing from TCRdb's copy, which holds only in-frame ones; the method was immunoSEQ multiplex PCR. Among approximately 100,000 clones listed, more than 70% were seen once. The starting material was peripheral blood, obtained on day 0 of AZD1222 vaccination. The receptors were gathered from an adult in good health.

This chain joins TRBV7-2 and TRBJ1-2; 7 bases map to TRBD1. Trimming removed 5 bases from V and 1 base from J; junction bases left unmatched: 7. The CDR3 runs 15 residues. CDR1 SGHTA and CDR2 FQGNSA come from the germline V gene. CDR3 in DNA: TGTGCCAGCAGCCCGGACGGACAGGATAACTATGGCTACACCTTC. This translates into CASSPDGQDNYGYTF.

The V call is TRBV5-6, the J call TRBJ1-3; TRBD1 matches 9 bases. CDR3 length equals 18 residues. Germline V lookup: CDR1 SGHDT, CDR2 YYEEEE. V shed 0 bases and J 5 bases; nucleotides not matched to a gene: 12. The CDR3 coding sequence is TGTGCCAGCAGCTTGGCCGGGACAGGGTCCCGAGGGAGAAACACCATATATTTT. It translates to CASSLAGTGSRGRNTIYF. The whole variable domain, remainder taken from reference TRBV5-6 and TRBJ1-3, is DAGVTQSPTHLIKTRGQQVTLRCSPKSGHDTVSWYQQALGQGPQFIFQYYEEEERQRGNFPDRFSGHQFPNYSSELNVNALLLGDSALYLCASSLAGTGSRGRNTIYFGEGSWLTVV.

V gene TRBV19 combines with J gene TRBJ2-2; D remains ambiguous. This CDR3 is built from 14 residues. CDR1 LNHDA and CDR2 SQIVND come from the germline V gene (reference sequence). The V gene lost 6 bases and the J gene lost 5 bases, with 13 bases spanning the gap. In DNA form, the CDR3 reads TGTGCCAGTAGATCTGGTCCTGGAACCGGGGAGCTGTTTTTT. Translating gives CASRSGPGTGELFF.

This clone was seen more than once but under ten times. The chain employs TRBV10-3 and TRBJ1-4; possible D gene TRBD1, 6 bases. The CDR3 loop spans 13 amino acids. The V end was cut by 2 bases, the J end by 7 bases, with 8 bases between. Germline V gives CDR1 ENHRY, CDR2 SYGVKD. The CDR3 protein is CAISEVRGEKLFF. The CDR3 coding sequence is TGTGCCATCAGTGAGGTCAGGGGTGAAAAACTGTTTTTT.

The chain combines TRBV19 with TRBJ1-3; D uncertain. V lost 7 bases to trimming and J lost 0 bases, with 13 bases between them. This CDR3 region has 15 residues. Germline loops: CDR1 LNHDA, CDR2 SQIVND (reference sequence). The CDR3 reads CASTETHYSGNTIYF. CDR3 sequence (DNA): TGTGCCAGTACTGAGACCCATTACTCTGGAAACACCATATATTTT.

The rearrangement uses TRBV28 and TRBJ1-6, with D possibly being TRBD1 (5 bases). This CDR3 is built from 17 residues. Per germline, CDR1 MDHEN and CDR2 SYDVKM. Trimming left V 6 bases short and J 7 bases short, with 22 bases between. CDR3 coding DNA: TGTGCCAGCAGCTCGGACACCGACAGTTATGCGAATTCACCCCTCCACTTT. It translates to CASSSDTDSYANSPLHF.

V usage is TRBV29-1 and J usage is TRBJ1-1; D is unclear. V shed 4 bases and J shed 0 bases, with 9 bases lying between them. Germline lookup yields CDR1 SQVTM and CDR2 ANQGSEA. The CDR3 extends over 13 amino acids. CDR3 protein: CSVVSVMNTEAFF. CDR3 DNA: TGCAGCGTTGTCTCTGTTATGAACACTGAAGCTTTCTTT.

The CDR3 spells CASSSEGVRNSPLHF. The CDR3 DNA reads as TGTGCCAGCAGTTCCGAGGGGGTCCGTAATTCACCCCTCCACTTT. V usage is TRBV28 and J usage is TRBJ1-6; D perhaps matches TRBD1 (6 bases). V lost 4 bases to trimming and J lost 6 bases, with 13 bases between them. The CDR3 runs 15 residues. Germline assignment: CDR1 MDHEN and CDR2 SYDVKM.

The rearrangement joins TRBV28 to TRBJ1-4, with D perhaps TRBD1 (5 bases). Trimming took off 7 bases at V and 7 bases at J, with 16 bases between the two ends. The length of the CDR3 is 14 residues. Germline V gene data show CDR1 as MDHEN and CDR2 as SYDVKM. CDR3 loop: CASIGAGEGEKLFF. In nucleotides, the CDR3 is TGTGCCAGCATAGGGGCAGGCGAGGGTGAAAAACTGTTTTTT.

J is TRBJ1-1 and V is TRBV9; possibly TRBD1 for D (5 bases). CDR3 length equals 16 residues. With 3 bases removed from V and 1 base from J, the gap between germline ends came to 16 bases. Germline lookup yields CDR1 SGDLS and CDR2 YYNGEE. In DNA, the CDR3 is TGTGCCAGCAGCGCCCCGTCTGGGGCAAAGAACACTGAAGCTTTCTTT. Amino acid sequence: CASSAPSGAKNTEAFF.

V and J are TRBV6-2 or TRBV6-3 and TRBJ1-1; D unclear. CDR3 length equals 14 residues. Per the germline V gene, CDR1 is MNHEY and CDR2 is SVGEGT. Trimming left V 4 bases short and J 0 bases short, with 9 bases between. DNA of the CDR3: TGTGCCAGCAGTTCTCAAAGATTGAACACTGAAGCTTTCTTT. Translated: CASSSQRLNTEAFF.

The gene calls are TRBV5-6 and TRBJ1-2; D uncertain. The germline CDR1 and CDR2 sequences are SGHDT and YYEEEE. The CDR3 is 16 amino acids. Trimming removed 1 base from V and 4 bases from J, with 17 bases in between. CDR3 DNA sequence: TGTGCCAGCAGCTTGTTAAGGATCGCTCCTTCCTATGGCTACACCTTC. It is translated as CASSLLRIAPSYGYTF.

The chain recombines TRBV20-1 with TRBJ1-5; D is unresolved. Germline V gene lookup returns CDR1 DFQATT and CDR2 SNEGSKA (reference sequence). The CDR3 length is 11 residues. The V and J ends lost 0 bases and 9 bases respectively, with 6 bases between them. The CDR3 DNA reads TGCAGTGCTAGAGAGGGGTCGCCCCAGCATTTT. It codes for CSAREGSPQHF.

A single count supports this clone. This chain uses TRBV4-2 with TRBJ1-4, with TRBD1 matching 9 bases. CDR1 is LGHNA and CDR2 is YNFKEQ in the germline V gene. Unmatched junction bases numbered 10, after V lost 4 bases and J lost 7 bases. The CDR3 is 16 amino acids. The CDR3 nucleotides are TGTGCCAGCAGCCGTCCCGGGACAGGGAGCGGTGAAAAACTGTTTTTT. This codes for CASSRPGTGSGEKLFF.

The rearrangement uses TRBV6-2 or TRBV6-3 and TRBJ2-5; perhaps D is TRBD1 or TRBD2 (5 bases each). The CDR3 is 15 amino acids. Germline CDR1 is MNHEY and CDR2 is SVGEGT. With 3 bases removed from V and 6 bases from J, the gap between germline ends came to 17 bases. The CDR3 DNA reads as TGTGCCAGCAGTTATCGTGAGGGGCGTCCGAAGACCCAGTACTTC. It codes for CASSYREGRPKTQYF.

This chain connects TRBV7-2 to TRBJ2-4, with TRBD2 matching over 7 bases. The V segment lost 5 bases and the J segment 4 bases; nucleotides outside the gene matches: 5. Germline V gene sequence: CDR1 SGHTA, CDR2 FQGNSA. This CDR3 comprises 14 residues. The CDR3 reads CASSLSGGKNIQYF. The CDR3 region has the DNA TGTGCCAGCAGCCTTTCGGGGGGTAAAAACATTCAGTACTTC.

Here the CDR3 reads CAWNLGGQDGYTF. Written as DNA, the CDR3 is TGTGCCTGGAACCTCGGGGGGCAGGATGGCTACACCTTC. This chain links TRBV30 with TRBJ1-2, with D possibly being TRBD1 (6 bases). Germline V gene data show CDR1 as GTSNPN and CDR2 as SVGIG (reference sequence). Trimming took 4 bases from V and 6 from J, leaving 15 bases between them. This CDR3 has 13 residues.

This chain's CDR3 is CASSQQGRDTEAFF. The CDR3 DNA reads as TGTGCCAGCAGTCAACAGGGGAGGGACACTGAAGCTTTCTTT. The V call is TRBV27, the J call TRBJ1-1, with 7 bases identical to TRBD1. CDR3 size: 14 residues. Germline trimming cut 5 bases from V and 3 bases from J; bases unmatched to any gene: 6. Looked up from germline, CDR1 is MNHEY and CDR2 is SMNVEV (reference sequence).

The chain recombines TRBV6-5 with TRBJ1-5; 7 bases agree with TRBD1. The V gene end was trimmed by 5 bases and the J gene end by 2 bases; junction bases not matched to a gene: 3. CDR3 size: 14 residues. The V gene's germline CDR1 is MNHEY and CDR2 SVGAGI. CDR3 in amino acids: CASSLGTGNQPQHF. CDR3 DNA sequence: TGTGCCAGCAGTCTTGGGACAGGCAATCAGCCCCAGCATTTT.

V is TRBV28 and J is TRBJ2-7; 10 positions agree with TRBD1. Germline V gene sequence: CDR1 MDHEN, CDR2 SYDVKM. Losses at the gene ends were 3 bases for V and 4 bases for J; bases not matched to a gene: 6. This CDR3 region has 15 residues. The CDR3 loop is CASSLRDRGYYEQYF. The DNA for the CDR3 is TGTGCCAGCAGTTTGCGGGACAGGGGTTATTACGAGCAGTACTTC.

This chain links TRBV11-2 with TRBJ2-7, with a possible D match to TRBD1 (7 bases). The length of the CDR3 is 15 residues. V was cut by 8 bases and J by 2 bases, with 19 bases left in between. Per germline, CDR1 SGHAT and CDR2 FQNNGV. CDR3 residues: CASQYRGERAYEQYF. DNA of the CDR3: TGTGCCAGCCAATACAGGGGCGAGCGGGCCTACGAGCAGTACTTC.